This T cell receptor beta chain was captured in a study of T cell changes during pregnancy in multiple sclerosis. Per germline, CDR1 SGHRS and CDR2 YFSETQ. The CDR3 length is 15 residues. Trimming removed 0 bases at V and 2 bases at J, with 11 bases between. Assay: immunoSEQ multiplex PCR; the TCRdb copy retains only in-frame clones and omits some. Here the sample spans 25,000 to 30,000 clones, more than 85% being singletons. This clonotype originated in a female donor with multiple sclerosis, enrolled in a pregnancy study. Sequenced here: CD4+ T cells from peripheral blood mononuclear cells, sampled after pregnancy. The chain is built from TRBV5-1 and TRBJ2-5; D possibly corresponds to TRBD2 (6 bases). CDR3 loop: CASSLVGGAQETQYF. The CDR3, as DNA: TGCGCCAGCAGCTTGGTGGGCGGGGCTCAAGAGACCCAGTACTTC.